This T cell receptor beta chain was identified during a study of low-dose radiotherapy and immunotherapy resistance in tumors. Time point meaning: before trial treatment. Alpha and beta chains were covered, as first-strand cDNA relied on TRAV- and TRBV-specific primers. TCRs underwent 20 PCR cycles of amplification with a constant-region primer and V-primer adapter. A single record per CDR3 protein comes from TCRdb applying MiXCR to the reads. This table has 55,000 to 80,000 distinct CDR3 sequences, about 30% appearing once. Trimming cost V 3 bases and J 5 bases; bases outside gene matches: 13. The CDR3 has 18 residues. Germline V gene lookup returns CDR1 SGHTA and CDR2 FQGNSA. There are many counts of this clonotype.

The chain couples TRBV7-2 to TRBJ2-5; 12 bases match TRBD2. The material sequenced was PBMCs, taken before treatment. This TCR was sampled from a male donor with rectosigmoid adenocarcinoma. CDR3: CASSFGLAGGRGRETQYF. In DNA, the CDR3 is TGTGCCAGCAGCTTTGGCCTAGCGGGGGGGCGGGGTAGGGAGACCCAGTACTTC.